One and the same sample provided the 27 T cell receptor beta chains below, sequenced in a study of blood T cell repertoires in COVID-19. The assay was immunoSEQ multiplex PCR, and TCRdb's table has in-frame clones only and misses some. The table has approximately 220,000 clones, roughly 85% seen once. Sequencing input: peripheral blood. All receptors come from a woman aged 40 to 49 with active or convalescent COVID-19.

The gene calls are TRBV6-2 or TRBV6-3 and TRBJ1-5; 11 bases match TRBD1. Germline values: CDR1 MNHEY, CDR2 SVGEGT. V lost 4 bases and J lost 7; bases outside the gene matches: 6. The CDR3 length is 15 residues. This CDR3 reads CASSLRTGGRQPQHF. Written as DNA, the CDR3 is TGTGCCAGCAGTTTAAGGACAGGGGGCAGGCAGCCCCAGCATTTT.

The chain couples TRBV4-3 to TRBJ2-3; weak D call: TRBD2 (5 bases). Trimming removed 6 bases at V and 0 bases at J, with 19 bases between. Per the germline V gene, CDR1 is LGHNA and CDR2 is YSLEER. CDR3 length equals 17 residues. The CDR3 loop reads CASSTDSNTFSTDTQYF. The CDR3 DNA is TGCGCCAGCAGTACGGACTCGAATACTTTTAGCACAGATACGCAGTATTTT.

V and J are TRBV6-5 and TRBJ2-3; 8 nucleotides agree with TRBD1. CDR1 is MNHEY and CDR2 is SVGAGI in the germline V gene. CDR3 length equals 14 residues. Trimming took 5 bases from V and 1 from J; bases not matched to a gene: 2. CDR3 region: CASSQGAGTDTQYF. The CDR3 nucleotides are TGTGCCAGCAGTCAGGGGGCGGGCACAGATACGCAGTATTTT.

CDR3 region: CASSRLGTDTQYF. For the CDR3, the DNA is TGTGCCAGTAGTCGGCTAGGCACAGATACGCAGTATTTT. The chain is built from TRBV19 and TRBJ2-3; D ambiguous. Germline assignment: CDR1 LNHDA and CDR2 SQIVND (reference sequence). Trimming cost V 5 bases and J 1 base, with 7 bases left between them. The CDR3 totals 13 residues.

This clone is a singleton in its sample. In DNA form, the CDR3 reads TGTGCCAGCAGCCCGACACGCAGGGGGCTTGTTGGCTACACCTTC. It specifies CASSPTRRGLVGYTF. The chain couples TRBV27 to TRBJ1-2, with TRBD1 matching over 8 bases. CDR1 MNHEY and CDR2 SMNVEV come from the germline V gene (reference sequence). The length of the CDR3 is 15 residues. V lost 6 bases to trimming and J lost 7 bases; unmatched junction nucleotides: 13.

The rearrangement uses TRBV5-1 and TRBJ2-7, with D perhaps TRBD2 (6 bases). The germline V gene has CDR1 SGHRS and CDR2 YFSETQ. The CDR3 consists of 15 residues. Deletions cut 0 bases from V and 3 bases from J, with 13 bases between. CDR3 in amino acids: CASSLGGNDYYEQYF. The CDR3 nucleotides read TGCGCCAGCAGCTTGGGCGGGAACGACTACTACGAGCAGTACTTC.

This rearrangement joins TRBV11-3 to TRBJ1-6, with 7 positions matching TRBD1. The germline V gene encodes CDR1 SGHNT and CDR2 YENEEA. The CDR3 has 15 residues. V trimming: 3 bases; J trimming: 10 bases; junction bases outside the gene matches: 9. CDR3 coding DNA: TGTGCCAGCAGCTTCGACGGACAGGACTACTCACCCCTCCACTTT. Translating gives CASSFDGQDYSPLHF.

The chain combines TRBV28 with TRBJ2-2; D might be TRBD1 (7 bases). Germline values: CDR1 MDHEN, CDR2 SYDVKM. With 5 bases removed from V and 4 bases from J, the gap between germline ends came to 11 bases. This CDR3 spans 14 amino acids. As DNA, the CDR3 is TGTGCCAGCAGTGGGGGGACAGCCACCGGGGAGCTGTTTTTT. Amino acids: CASSGGTATGELFF.

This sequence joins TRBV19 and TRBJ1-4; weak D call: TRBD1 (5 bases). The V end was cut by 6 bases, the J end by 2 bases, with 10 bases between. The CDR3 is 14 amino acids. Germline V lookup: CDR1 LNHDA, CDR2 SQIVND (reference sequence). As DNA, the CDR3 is TGTGCCAGTAGGAGAAGACAGACTAATGAAAAACTGTTTTTT. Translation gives CASRRRQTNEKLFF.

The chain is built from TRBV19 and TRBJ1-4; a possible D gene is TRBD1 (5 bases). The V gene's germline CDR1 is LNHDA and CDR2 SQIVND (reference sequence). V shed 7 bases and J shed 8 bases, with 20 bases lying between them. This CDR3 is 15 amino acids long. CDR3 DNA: TGTGCCAGTAAATGGGGAGGGCAGGGAGGCGAAAAACTGTTTTTT. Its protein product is CASKWGGQGGEKLFF.

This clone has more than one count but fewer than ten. CDR3 DNA sequence: TGTGCCAGCACCGAAGGGGGGGTTGGCTACACCTTC. Its protein product is CASTEGGVGYTF. The chain carries TRBV2 and TRBJ1-2; D possibly corresponds to TRBD1 (6 bases). The CDR3 runs to 12 residues. In germline, CDR1 is SNHLY, CDR2 FYNNEI. The germline V and J ends were trimmed by 7 bases and 7 bases, with 13 bases remaining between them.

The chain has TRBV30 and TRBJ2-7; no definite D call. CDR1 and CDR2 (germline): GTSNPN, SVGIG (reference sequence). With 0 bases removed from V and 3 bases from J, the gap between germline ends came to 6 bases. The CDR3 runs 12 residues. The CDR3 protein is CAWSVNSYEQYF. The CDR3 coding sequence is TGTGCCTGGAGTGTCAACAGCTACGAGCAGTACTTC.

The CDR3 loop reads CATSDSGGSGEKLFF. In DNA, the CDR3 is TGTGCCACCAGTGACTCCGGGGGGTCGGGTGAAAAACTGTTTTTT. V and J are TRBV24-1 and TRBJ1-4, with D perhaps TRBD1 (5 bases). Deletions cut 4 bases from V and 7 bases from J, with 15 bases between. The CDR3 is 15 residues long. Germline V CDR1 and CDR2: KGHDR, SFDVKD.

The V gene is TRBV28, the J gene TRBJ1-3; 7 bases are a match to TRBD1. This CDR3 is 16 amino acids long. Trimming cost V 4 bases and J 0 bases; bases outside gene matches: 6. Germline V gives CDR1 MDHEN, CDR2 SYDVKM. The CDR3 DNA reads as TGTGCCAGCAGTTCCCTGGGACAGTACTCTGGAAACACCATATATTTT. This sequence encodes CASSSLGQYSGNTIYF.

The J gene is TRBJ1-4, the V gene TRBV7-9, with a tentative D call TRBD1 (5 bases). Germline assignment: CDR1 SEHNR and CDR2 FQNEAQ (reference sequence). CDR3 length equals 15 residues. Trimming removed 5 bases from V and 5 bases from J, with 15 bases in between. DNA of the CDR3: TGTGCCAGCAGCCCCCGGACGGGGGAAAATGAAAAACTGTTTTTT. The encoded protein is CASSPRTGENEKLFF.

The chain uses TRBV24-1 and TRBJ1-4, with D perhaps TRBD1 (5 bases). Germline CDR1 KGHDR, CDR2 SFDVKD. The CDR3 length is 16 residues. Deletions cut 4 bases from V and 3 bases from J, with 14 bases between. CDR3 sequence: CATSDGTGAPNEKLFF. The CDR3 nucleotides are TGTGCCACCAGTGACGGGACGGGAGCCCCTAATGAAAAACTGTTTTTT.

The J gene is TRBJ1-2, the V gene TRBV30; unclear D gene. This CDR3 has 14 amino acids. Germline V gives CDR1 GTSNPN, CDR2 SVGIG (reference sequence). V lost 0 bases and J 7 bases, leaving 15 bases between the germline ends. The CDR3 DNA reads TGTGCCTGGAGTGTAATCGGGGTAGTAGGTGGCTACACCTTC. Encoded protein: CAWSVIGVVGGYTF.

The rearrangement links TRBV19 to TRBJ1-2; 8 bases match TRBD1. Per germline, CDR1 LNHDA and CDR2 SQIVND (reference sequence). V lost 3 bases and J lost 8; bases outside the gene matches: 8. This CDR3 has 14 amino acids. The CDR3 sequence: CASSMQGALKGYTF. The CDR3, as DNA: TGTGCCAGTAGTATGCAGGGGGCTCTCAAGGGCTACACCTTC.

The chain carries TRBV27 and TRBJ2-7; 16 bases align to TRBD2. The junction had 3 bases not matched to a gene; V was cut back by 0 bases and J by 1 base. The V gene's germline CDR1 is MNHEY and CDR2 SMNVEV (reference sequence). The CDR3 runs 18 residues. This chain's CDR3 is CASSLSGLAGGLSYEQYF. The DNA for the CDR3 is TGTGCCAGCAGTTTATCGGGACTAGCGGGAGGGCTGTCCTACGAGCAGTACTTC.

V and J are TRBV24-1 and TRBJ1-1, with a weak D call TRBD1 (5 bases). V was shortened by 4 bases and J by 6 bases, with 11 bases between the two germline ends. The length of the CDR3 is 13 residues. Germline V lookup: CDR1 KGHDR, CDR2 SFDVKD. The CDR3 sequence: CATSDPGGAEAFF. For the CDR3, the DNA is TGTGCCACCAGTGACCCCGGAGGGGCTGAAGCTTTCTTT.

The CDR3 sequence: CASSIFVGASTGELFF. The CDR3 DNA reads as TGTGCCAGTAGTATATTCGTGGGGGCGAGCACCGGGGAGCTGTTTTTT. This chain uses TRBV19 with TRBJ2-2; maybe TRBD1 (6 bases). The V end lost 2 bases, the J end lost 4 bases, and 14 bases lay between the germline ends. Germline V gene lookup returns CDR1 LNHDA and CDR2 SQIVND (reference sequence). This CDR3 has 16 amino acids.

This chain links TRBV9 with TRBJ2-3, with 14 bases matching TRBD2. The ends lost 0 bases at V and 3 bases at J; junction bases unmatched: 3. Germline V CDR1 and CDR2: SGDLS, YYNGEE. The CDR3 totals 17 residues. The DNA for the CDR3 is TGTGCCAGCAGCGTAGATGGGACTAGCGGGGGAACAGATACGCAGTATTTT. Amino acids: CASSVDGTSGGTDTQYF.

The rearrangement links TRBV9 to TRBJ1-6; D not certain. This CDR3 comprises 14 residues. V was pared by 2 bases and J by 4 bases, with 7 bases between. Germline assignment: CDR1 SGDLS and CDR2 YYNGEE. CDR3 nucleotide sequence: TGTGCCAGCAGCGTCCGGGAGTATAATTCACCCCTCCACTTT. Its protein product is CASSVREYNSPLHF.

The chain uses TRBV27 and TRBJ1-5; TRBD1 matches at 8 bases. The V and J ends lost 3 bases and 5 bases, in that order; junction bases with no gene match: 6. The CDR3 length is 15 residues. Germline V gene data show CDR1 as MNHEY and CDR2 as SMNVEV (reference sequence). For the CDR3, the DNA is TGTGCCAGCAGTTTTAGCGTGACAGGGGATCAGCCCCAGCATTTT. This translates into CASSFSVTGDQPQHF.

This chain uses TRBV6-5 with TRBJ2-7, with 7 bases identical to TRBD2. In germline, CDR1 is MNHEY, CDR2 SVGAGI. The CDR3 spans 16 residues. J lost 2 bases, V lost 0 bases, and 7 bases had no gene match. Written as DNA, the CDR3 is TGTGCCAGCAGTTACTCGATCCAGCGGGAAGCCTACGAGCAGTACTTC. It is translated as CASSYSIQREAYEQYF.

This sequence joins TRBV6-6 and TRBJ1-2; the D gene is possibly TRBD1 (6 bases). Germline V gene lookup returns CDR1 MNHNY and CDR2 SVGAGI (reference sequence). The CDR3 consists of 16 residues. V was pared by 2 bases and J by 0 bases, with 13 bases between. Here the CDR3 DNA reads TGTGCCAGCAGTTACCTCAGGACAGAGCCTAACTATGGCTACACCTTC. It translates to CASSYLRTEPNYGYTF.

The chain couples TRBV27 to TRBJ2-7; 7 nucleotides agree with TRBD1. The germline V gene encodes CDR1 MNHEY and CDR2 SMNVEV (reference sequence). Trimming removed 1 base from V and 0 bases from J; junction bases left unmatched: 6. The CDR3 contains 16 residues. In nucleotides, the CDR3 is TGTGCCAGCAGTTTATACTCCGGGACAGTCTCCTACGAGCAGTACTTC. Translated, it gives CASSLYSGTVSYEQYF.